This TCR beta chain is drawn from a study of T cell responses to AZD1222 COVID-19 vaccine. The protocol was immunoSEQ multiplex PCR, while the TCRdb copy is restricted to in-frame clones and leaves out a portion. The sample yields about 140,000 clones, about 90% seen once. The V and J ends lost 4 bases and 1 base respectively, with 10 bases between them. The germline V gene has CDR1 SQVTM and CDR2 ANQGSEA. The CDR3 extends over 13 amino acids. Study-wide results and caveats: Two AZD1222 administrations were followed by greater Spike-specific TCR breadth and depth. Epitopes outside B.1.351 and B.1.1.7 mutated regions reportedly drew nearly half of spike TCRs. Clonal diversity was possibly underestimated, and white British individuals and females predominated among donors. CD4 TCRs linked to vaccination spanned spike, dominating at 160-218 and 743-854.

This clone appeared a single time. Its specificity is unknown. The specimen comprised peripheral blood, sampled on day 0 of AZD1222 vaccination. This sequence was found in an adult in good health. This chain uses TRBV29-1 with TRBJ1-1; no reliable D call. In DNA, the CDR3 is TGCAGCGTTGTTTCGCCAAGGAACACTGAAGCTTTCTTT. It specifies CSVVSPRNTEAFF.